This T cell receptor (beta chain) was obtained from a study of control samples from healthy donors and cancer patients (dated by TCRdb to the early 2020s). The method behind the library was the immunoSEQ multiplex PCR assay. The table was pulled from immuneACCESS by TCRdb, which kept in-frame rearrangements only. Such tables lose some clones; where checked, under half of the loss comes from unresolved V genes, and the rest has no known cause. In all, the sample holds nearly 200,000 clones, and roughly nine tenths of those were seen once. 1.8% of the sample is taken by the ten largest. The CDR3 numbers 12 residues from cysteine through phenylalanine. The entry retains the CDR3 DNA only, 36 bases that are in frame from base 1. The V end loses 5 bases and the J end loses 4 bases, and a stretch of 8 bases separates them. According to the germline V gene (reference sequence), CDR1 reads LNHDA and CDR2 reads SQIVND.

In regard to this clone: There is no known antigen for this receptor. No clone much larger than this one lies a single base away; base qualities are absent.

Here the chain combines TRBV19 and TRBJ1-2; the D gene lacks a confident call. This TCR came from a young man in good health. The specimen sequenced was blood. The DNA sequence follows: TGTGCCAGTAGTCCGGATTTCTATGGCTACACCTTC. The resulting protein is CASSPDFYGYTF.